These T cell receptor beta chains were read from a single sample in a study of blood T cells in healthy people across ages. Via MiXCR, TCRdb re-called the 5' RACE reads, giving one row per CDR3 protein. The sample contains 650,000 to 1,000,000 distinct CDR3 sequences, about 37% of which appear only once. Sequencing was performed on blood. The receptors come from a man aged 18 to 29 in good health. Each CDR3 is given with its conserved first and last residue. The D gene is left open where the match is weak. Part of the rows lack a size; the others show once, few, many or a class for expanded clones.

v_call,j_call,clone_size,d_call,cdr3_aa,cdr3_nt
TRBV30,TRBJ2-6,.,.,CAWTLGGSGANVLTF,TGTGCCTGGACCCTAGGGGGGTCCGGGGCCAACGTCCTGACTTTC
TRBV5-5,TRBJ1-2,few,.,CASSLDHSNYGYTF,TGTGCCAGCAGCTTGGACCATTCTAACTATGGCTACACCTTC
TRBV2,TRBJ2-7,.,.,CASSDGRVYEQYF,TGTGCCAGCAGTGACGGAAGGGTCTACGAGCAGTACTTC
TRBV27,TRBJ2-2,once,.,CASIIRANTGELFF,TGTGCCAGCATAATACGTGCGAACACCGGGGAGCTGTTTTTT
TRBV18,TRBJ2-4,few,.,CASSPPVAKNIQYF,TGTGCCAGCTCACCACCGGTGGCCAAAAACATTCAGTACTTC
TRBV9,TRBJ2-7,.,.,CASSSPPGGLTYEQYF,TGTGCCAGCAGCTCCCCTCCCGGGGGCCTCACCTACGAGCAGTACTTC
TRBV3-1,TRBJ1-2,many,.,CASSLKTGAGYTF,TGTGCCAGCAGCCTTAAGACAGGCGCAGGCTACACCTTC
TRBV2,TRBJ1-4,few,.,CAINGGPNEKLFF,TGTGCCATCAACGGGGGGCCCAATGAAAAACTGTTTTTT
TRBV12-3/TRBV12-4,TRBJ2-7,many,.,CASSLSSQGREGEQYF,TGTGCCAGCAGCCTATCGTCACAGGGAAGAGAAGGGGAGCAGTACTTC
TRBV7-9,TRBJ1-6,.,.,CASSPPGSYNSPLHF,TGTGCCAGCAGCCCCCCTGGATCCTATAATTCACCCCTCCACTTT
TRBV5-1,TRBJ2-1,few,.,CASSLGAPSYNEQFF,TGCGCCAGCAGCTTGGGGGCCCCATCCTACAATGAGCAGTTCTTC
TRBV20-1,TRBJ2-1,.,.,CSAAGLPYNEQFF,TGCAGTGCTGCGGGACTTCCCTACAATGAGCAGTTCTTC
TRBV2,TRBJ2-1,few,.,CASKVVSYNEQFF,TGTGCCAGCAAAGTAGTCTCCTACAATGAGCAGTTCTTC
TRBV25-1,TRBJ1-1,.,.,CASSDIRGNTEAFF,TGTGCCAGCAGTGACATCAGGGGGAACACTGAAGCTTTCTTT
TRBV5-1,TRBJ2-1,few,TRBD1,CASSLGGTGRGYNEQFF,TGCGCCAGCAGCTTGGGGGGGACAGGTCGAGGATACAATGAGCAGTTCTTC
TRBV4-3,TRBJ2-3,few,.,CASSQEFVGEHGTQYF,TGCGCCAGCAGCCAAGAATTCGTCGGAGAGCATGGTACGCAGTATTTT
TRBV7-8,TRBJ2-1,many,.,CASTRTRYYNEQFF,TGTGCCAGCACCCGAACCCGCTACTACAATGAGCAGTTCTTC
TRBV6-2/TRBV6-3,TRBJ2-1,.,TRBD2,CASSYLLAGNEQFF,TGTGCCAGCAGTTACCTGCTAGCGGGTAATGAGCAGTTCTTC
TRBV20-1,TRBJ2-7,few,.,CSASYVNEQYF,TGCAGTGCTTCCTACGTCAATGAGCAGTACTTC
TRBV7-2,TRBJ2-4,.,.,CASSSPQGIQYF,TGTGCCAGCAGCTCCCCCCAAGGCATTCAGTACTTC
TRBV7-2,TRBJ2-5,.,TRBD2,CASSPSTSGGETQYF,TGTGCCAGCAGCCCGTCGACTAGCGGGGGAGAGACCCAGTACTTC
TRBV18,TRBJ2-5,few,TRBD2,CASSRTGLAGGYEQYF,TGTGCCAGCTCACGAACGGGACTAGCGGGGGGATATGAGCAGTACTTC
TRBV3-1,TRBJ2-5,.,.,CASSPQVGETQYF,TGTGCCAGCAGCCCGCAGGTTGGGGAGACCCAGTACTTC
TRBV20-1,TRBJ1-1,few,.,CSARDWEGRNTEAFF,TGCAGTGCTAGAGATTGGGAGGGAAGGAACACTGAAGCTTTCTTT
TRBV7-2,TRBJ2-7,.,TRBD2,CASSLGPGLEASGEQYF,TGTGCCAGCAGCTTAGGCCCGGGACTAGAAGCTTCGGGGGAGCAGTACTTC
TRBV5-1,TRBJ2-1,once,.,CASSFACEQFF,TGCGCCAGCAGCTTCGCGTGTGAGCAGTTCTTC
TRBV12-3/TRBV12-4,TRBJ2-6,many,.,CASSFGESTPGANVLTF,TGTGCCAGCAGTTTCGGGGAGAGTACTCCCGGGGCCAACGTCCTGACTTTC
TRBV5-1,TRBJ2-7,.,TRBD2,CASSPGAGGNNEQYF,TGCGCCAGCAGCCCCGGGGCGGGGGGCAACAATGAGCAGTACTTC
TRBV6-6,TRBJ2-6,few,.,CASSTQDSGANVLTF,TGTGCCAGCAGTACGCAGGACTCTGGGGCCAACGTCCTGACTTTC
TRBV5-1,TRBJ2-1,.,.,CASSLETRDEQFF,TGCGCCAGCAGCTTGGAGACGAGGGATGAGCAGTTCTTC
TRBV12-3/TRBV12-4,TRBJ2-3,many,.,CASSLRRGVITDTQYF,TGTGCCAGCAGTCTCCGGAGGGGGGTGATCACAGATACGCAGTATTTT
TRBV6-2/TRBV6-3,TRBJ1-5,few,.,CASSYWGTAQPQHF,TGTGCCAGCAGTTACTGGGGAACGGCGCAGCCCCAGCATTTT
TRBV24-1,TRBJ2-1,few,.,CATSDFGDNEQFF,TGTGCCACCAGTGATTTCGGGGACAATGAGCAGTTCTTC
TRBV10-3,TRBJ1-3,few,.,CAISVRSGNTIYF,TGTGCCATCAGTGTCCGCTCTGGAAACACCATATATTTT
TRBV15,TRBJ1-1,few,.,CATSREVSNNEAFF,TGTGCCACCAGCAGAGAAGTTAGTAATAATGAAGCTTTCTTT
TRBV7-2,TRBJ2-5,many,TRBD2,CASSRSGARQETQYF,TGTGCCAGCAGCCGCAGCGGGGCGCGGCAAGAGACCCAGTACTTC
TRBV9,TRBJ2-3,many,.,CASSPRGGGLTDTQYF,TGTGCCAGCAGCCCCCGAGGGGGAGGTCTCACAGATACGCAGTATTTT
TRBV19,TRBJ2-1,.,.,CASSSGAYEQFF,TGTGCCAGTAGCTCCGGGGCCTACGAGCAGTTCTTC
TRBV12-3/TRBV12-4,TRBJ2-1,many,TRBD1,CASSLQGAIEQFF,TGTGCCAGCAGTTTACAGGGGGCTATTGAGCAGTTCTTC
TRBV6-6,TRBJ2-7,many,TRBD1,CASSYSSDRGNEQYF,TGTGCCAGCAGTTACTCTTCGGACAGGGGAAACGAGCAGTACTTC
TRBV7-9,TRBJ2-7,once,.,CASNGGRTGTTNEQYF,TGTGCCAGCAACGGGGGTAGGACGGGAACTACGAATGAGCAGTACTTC
TRBV28,TRBJ2-5,few,.,CASSLLGSQGRGETQYF,TGTGCCAGCAGTTTACTGGGTTCACAGGGGAGGGGAGAGACCCAGTACTTC